This is a list of T cell receptor beta chains from one sample in a study of PD-1 blockade in mismatch repair-deficient tumors. The repertoire was sequenced with immunoSEQ multiplex PCR; TCRdb's copy has only in-frame clones and lacks some. The sample carries some 120,000 clones, approximately 91% recorded once. The sequences come from peripheral blood, collected approximately 70 weeks after starting pembrolizumab. These receptors came from an adult with mismatch repair-deficient cancer. The CDR3 runs from the conserved cysteine through the conserved F or W. A D gene is named only where the DNA matches it firmly. For some rows the clone size is stated as once, few or many, or as a class when expanded; others skip it.

d_gene | j_gene | len | v_gene | abundance | CDR3nt | CDR3aa
- | TRBJ2-7 | 15 | TRBV5-4 | - | TGTGCCAGCAGCTTGGTCCTAACCGAAATCTACGAGCAGTACTTC | CASSLVLTEIYEQYF
TRBD2 | TRBJ2-1 | 16 | TRBV11-3 | - | TGTGCCAGCAGCCCCGTCCCGGGGACTAGCGGGAGACTGCTGTTCTTC | CASSPVPGTSGRLLFF
- | TRBJ1-2 | 13 | TRBV6-5 | - | TGTGCCAGCAGTCCTAACGGGCGGGACGGCTACACCTTC | CASSPNGRDGYTF
- | TRBJ2-2 | 16 | TRBV5-1 | - | TGCGCCAGCAGCCCGGGACACCAGGTCCCAACCGGGGAGCTGTTTTTT | CASSPGHQVPTGELFF
- | TRBJ2-5 | 13 | TRBV27 | - | TGTGCCAGCAGTTCGCGGTCCCAAGAGACCCAGTACTTC | CASSSRSQETQYF
- | TRBJ2-1 | 14 | TRBV6-5 | - | TGTGCCAGCAGGGCAGAGAAGTCCTACAATGAGCAGTTCTTC | CASRAEKSYNEQFF
TRBD1 | TRBJ2-7 | 15 | TRBV9 | - | TGTGCCAGCAGCGTTTGGACAGGCGAATCCGACGAGCAGTACTTC | CASSVWTGESDEQYF
- | TRBJ2-1 | 18 | TRBV15 | - | TGTGCCACCAGCAGAGATCTGTTTAGGGAGTTCTCCTACAATGAGCAGTTCTTC | CATSRDLFREFSYNEQFF
- | TRBJ2-3 | 16 | TRBV6-5 | - | TGTGCCAGCAGTTACTTGCGGGCCGGGTACACAGATACGCAGTATTTT | CASSYLRAGYTDTQYF
- | TRBJ2-1 | 15 | TRBV5-1 | - | TGCGCCAGCAGCTGGCTAGGGGGCTCCTACAATGAGCAGTTCTTC | CASSWLGGSYNEQFF
TRBD1 | TRBJ1-3 | 16 | TRBV11-3 | - | TGTGCCAGCAGCCTTGGACAGGGGGCTAGCGGAAACACCATATATTTT | CASSLGQGASGNTIYF
TRBD2 | TRBJ2-1 | 16 | TRBV5-1 | - | TGCGCCAGCAGCTCAGAGGCGGGAGGCTCCTACAATGAGCAGTTCTTC | CASSSEAGGSYNEQFF
- | TRBJ1-2 | 10 | TRBV19 | - | TGTGCCAGTAAGGGCTATGGCTACACCTTC | CASKGYGYTF
- | TRBJ2-3 | 16 | TRBV10-3 | - | TGTGCCATCAGTGTGTGGGGGAGAGATGGGACAGATACGCAGTATTTT | CAISVWGRDGTDTQYF
- | TRBJ2-7 | 13 | TRBV30 | - | TGTGCCTGGAGTGTTGGAGCCCCCAGCGAGCAGTACTTC | CAWSVGAPSEQYF
- | TRBJ1-4 | 14 | TRBV30 | - | TGTGCCTGGAGTGTTTGGGGGCCCGGAGAAAAACTGTTTTTT | CAWSVWGPGEKLFF
- | TRBJ1-1 | 15 | TRBV6-5 | - | TGTGCCAGCAGTTACTCAGGTAGGGGGTACACTGAAGCTTTCTTT | CASSYSGRGYTEAFF
- | TRBJ2-7 | 10 | TRBV20-1 | - | TGCAGTGCTAGAGATAACGAGCAGTACTTC | CSARDNEQYF
- | TRBJ1-3 | 14 | TRBV13 | - | TGTGCCAGCAGCTTTCGAGGCTCTGGAAACACCATATATTTT | CASSFRGSGNTIYF
- | TRBJ2-5 | 12 | TRBV29-1 | - | TGCAGCGCCGTTGGAGGTAGGGGGACCCAGTACTTC | CSAVGGRGTQYF
- | TRBJ2-1 | 20 | TRBV11-3 | once | TGTGCCAGCAGCTTAGGTTTCAGGGGGGCAACGGGCCGAAGGTACAATGAGCAGTTCTTC | CASSLGFRGATGRRYNEQFF
- | TRBJ1-2 | 14 | TRBV7-9 | - | TGTGCCAGCAGCTTAGCGGGGGGGAACTATGGCTACACCTTC | CASSLAGGNYGYTF
TRBD1 | TRBJ2-7 | 15 | TRBV30 | - | TGTGCCTTTTTACCACAGACAGGGGGCGTTTACGAGCAGTACTTC | CAFLPQTGGVYEQYF
TRBD2 | TRBJ2-1 | 16 | TRBV12-5 | - | TGTGCTAGTGGTTTGGTCCTAGCGGGCTCCTACAATGAGCAGTTCTTC | CASGLVLAGSYNEQFF
- | TRBJ1-2 | 15 | TRBV5-6 | - | TGTGCCAGCAGCTACGGGGTATCCCAGGGGTACGGCTACACCTTC | CASSYGVSQGYGYTF
TRBD1 | TRBJ2-3 | 18 | TRBV5-6 | - | TGTGCCAGCAGCTCACCGGGGGACAGGGGGGAGGGCACAGATACGCAGTATTTT | CASSSPGDRGEGTDTQYF
TRBD2 | TRBJ2-1 | 16 | TRBV18 | - | TGTGCCAGCTCACCACCTACTAGCGGGAGCCTGAATGAGCAGTTCTTC | CASSPPTSGSLNEQFF